The rows below give T cell receptor beta chains drawn from one sample of a study of identical twins. TCRdb re-analysed the 5' RACE reads in MiXCR, keeping a single row per CDR3 protein. Among hundreds of thousands of distinct CDR3 sequences listed, 6.5% to 9.5% were seen once. The same specimen was also included in a second study, on yellow fever vaccine responses in identical twins.

Sequencing was performed on memory (CD45RO+) T cells sorted from blood. The receptors stem from a woman under 30 in good health. Both conserved end residues are part of each CDR3. The D gene is left open where the match is weak. Expanded clones are given a class, and other clones once, few, many or no size at all.

d_call | j_call | clone_size | v_call | cdr3_nt | cdr3_aa
NA | TRBJ1-1 | NA | TRBV7-2 | TGTGCCAGCATGTTATTTTCCATGAACACTGAAGCTTTCTTT | CASMLFSMNTEAFF
TRBD1 | TRBJ2-3 | many | TRBV27 | TGTGCCAGCAGTCTGGGACAGGCCACAGATACGCAGTATTTT | CASSLGQATDTQYF
NA | TRBJ2-5 | few | TRBV28 | TGTGCCAGCAGTTCCACTGTAGGGACCCAGTACTTC | CASSSTVGTQYF
NA | TRBJ1-1 | NA | TRBV5-4 | TGTGCCAGCACTTCCACGGGGGCTATGAACACTGAAGCTTTCTTT | CASTSTGAMNTEAFF
NA | TRBJ1-3 | NA | TRBV27 | TGTGCCAGCAGTTTATCTCGGGGTGGGTCAGGAAACACCATATATTTT | CASSLSRGGSGNTIYF
TRBD1 | TRBJ2-1 | few | TRBV7-9 | TGTGCCAGCAGCATTCCAGGACAGGGGAGGTTGAATGAGCAGTTCTTC | CASSIPGQGRLNEQFF
NA | TRBJ1-2 | many | TRBV11-2 | TGTGCCAGCAGGGCATTGGGGGGAGATGGCTACACCTTC | CASRALGGDGYTF
NA | TRBJ2-6 | NA | TRBV5-6 | TGTGCCAGCGGCAGGGGTGGGGCCAACGTCCTGACTTTC | CASGRGGANVLTF
NA | TRBJ1-2 | few | TRBV3-1 | TGTGCCAGCAGCCAAGCTTGGGCCCCAGGCGGGAACTATGGCTACACCTTC | CASSQAWAPGGNYGYTF
NA | TRBJ2-5 | NA | TRBV18 | TGTGCCAGCTCACGAGAGAGTGGAGAGACCCAGTACTTC | CASSRESGETQYF
NA | TRBJ1-2 | few | TRBV19 | TGTGCCAGTAGAAGGGCAGGGGAAAGCTATGGCTACACCTTC | CASRRAGESYGYTF
TRBD2 | TRBJ2-3 | NA | TRBV10-3 | TGTGCCACCCTCGGGACTAGCGGGGACGTTACGCAGTATTTT | CATLGTSGDVTQYF
NA | TRBJ1-5 | few | TRBV6-6 | TGTGCCACCTCGTGGGGGGAGGGTCAGCCCCAGCATTTT | CATSWGEGQPQHF
NA | TRBJ2-5 | few | TRBV7-8 | TGTGCCAGCACCCCAGAAGAGGAGATTTTACAAGAGACCCAGTACTTC | CASTPEEEILQETQYF
TRBD2 | TRBJ2-5 | few | TRBV20-1 | TGCAGTGCTAGTCGGGCTAGCCGGGGGGAAGAGACCCAGTACTTC | CSASRASRGEETQYF
NA | TRBJ2-7 | few | TRBV16 | TGTGCCAGCAGCTCAAAGGGGCTAGGGTCCTACGAGCAGTACTTC | CASSSKGLGSYEQYF
NA | TRBJ2-2 | many | TRBV12-3/TRBV12-4 | TGTGCCAGCATTTGGCGGAACACCGGGGAGCTGTTTTTT | CASIWRNTGELFF
NA | TRBJ2-1 | once | TRBV6-1 | TGTGCCAGCAAGGCTGGCGGCGGGGACTACAATGAGCAGTTCTTC | CASKAGGGDYNEQFF
NA | TRBJ2-7 | NA | TRBV20-1 | TGCAGTGCTAGCCCGGGAACGGGCGAGCAGTACTTC | CSASPGTGEQYF
NA | TRBJ1-2 | many | TRBV18 | TGTGCCAGCTCACCCCTTCTGGAGTCTTCTTCCTATGGCTACACCTTC | CASSPLLESSSYGYTF
NA | TRBJ2-1 | many | TRBV11-1 | TGTGCCAGCAGCTGGGGGGGGGGTAAACGCCGACAGGGGAGCTCCTACAATGAGCAGTTCTTC | CASSWGGGKRRQGSSYNEQFF
TRBD2 | TRBJ2-1 | few | TRBV27 | TGTGCCAGCAAGGGTTACTCCCTAACTAGCGGAATCTCCTACAATGAGCAGTTCTTC | CASKGYSLTSGISYNEQFF
NA | TRBJ2-4 | few | TRBV27 | TGTGCCAGCGGGGATGGATTTAAGGGTACAGCCAAAAACATTCAGTACTTC | CASGDGFKGTAKNIQYF
TRBD2 | TRBJ2-5 | many | TRBV7-8 | TGTGCCAGCAGCTTAGGACTAGCGGGGGGAGAGACCCAGTACTTC | CASSLGLAGGETQYF
NA | TRBJ1-1 | many | TRBV9 | TGTGCCAGCAGCGTAAGAGCCTTGAACACTGAAGCTTTCTTT | CASSVRALNTEAFF
TRBD2 | TRBJ2-3 | few | TRBV18 | TGTGCCAGCTCACCACAACGGGTTGGCGGGGGGGCCGCAGATACGCAGTATTTT | CASSPQRVGGGAADTQYF
NA | TRBJ2-7 | few | TRBV9 | TGTGCCAGCAGCGCGACAGACTCCTACGAGCAGTACTTC | CASSATDSYEQYF
TRBD2 | TRBJ2-5 | NA | TRBV4-1 | TGCGCCAGCAGCCGATGGGGGGGGGAGACCCAGTACTTC | CASSRWGGETQYF
NA | TRBJ2-3 | many | TRBV11-2 | TGTGCCAGCGGCCCCCTTATAGGCACAGATACGCAGTATTTT | CASGPLIGTDTQYF
NA | TRBJ1-6 | few | TRBV6-1 | TGTGCCAGCGGGGTGGGGGGCGTCTATAATTCACCCCTCCACTTT | CASGVGGVYNSPLHF
TRBD2 | TRBJ2-5 | few | TRBV18 | TGTGCCAGCTCACCGCGCGGGGGTATGCAAGAGACCCAGTACTTC | CASSPRGGMQETQYF
NA | TRBJ1-1 | few | TRBV4-2 | TGTGCCAGCAGCCAAGATCCCCTGGACCCGGTTATGGGTGAAGCTTTCTTT | CASSQDPLDPVMGEAFF
NA | TRBJ2-5 | few | TRBV20-1 | TGCAGTGCTCCCGCCCCCCGGACCGTCGGCGAGACCCAGTACTTC | CSAPAPRTVGETQYF
NA | TRBJ2-1 | few | TRBV28 | TGTGCCAGCAGTCCCAGCGCCCGGAGGGAGCAGTTCTTC | CASSPSARREQFF
TRBD1 | TRBJ2-2 | NA | TRBV4-1 | TGCGCCAGCAGCCCGAGGACAGGGAGGTTGTCCGGGGAGCTGTTTTTT | CASSPRTGRLSGELFF
NA | TRBJ2-3 | NA | TRBV20-1 | TGCAGTGCTAGAGGGGGGATAACTAGCACAGATACGCAGTATTTT | CSARGGITSTDTQYF
TRBD2 | TRBJ2-3 | many | TRBV9 | TGTGCCAGCAGCGTAGGAGGAAGACTAGCGGCCACAGATACGCAGTATTTT | CASSVGGRLAATDTQYF
NA | TRBJ1-4 | few | TRBV20-1 | TGCAGTGCAAGGGAACCAATCAATGAAAAACTGTTTTTT | CSAREPINEKLFF
TRBD1 | TRBJ2-1 | NA | TRBV6-1 | TGTGCCAGCAGCCAAGACAGGGACTACAATGAGCAGTTCTTC | CASSQDRDYNEQFF
NA | TRBJ1-2 | many | TRBV6-1 | TGTGCCAGCAGTCGAACCGGGACACCAAACTATGGCTACACCTTC | CASSRTGTPNYGYTF
TRBD1 | TRBJ1-5 | few | TRBV5-1 | TGCGCCAGCAGCTCTACAGGGGGCTGGGAGCCCCAGCATTTT | CASSSTGGWEPQHF
NA | TRBJ1-5 | few | TRBV20-1 | TGCAGTGCTAGAGATCCGGGGGGTCAGCCCCAGCATTTT | CSARDPGGQPQHF
TRBD1 | TRBJ2-7 | NA | TRBV15 | TGTGCCACCAGCAGAGGAGACAGGGGGCTTGAGGAGCAGTACTTC | CATSRGDRGLEEQYF
NA | TRBJ2-2 | few | TRBV12-3/TRBV12-4 | TGTGCCAGCAGTCCTACTTTCGTGGAGGACACCGGGGAGCTGTTTTTT | CASSPTFVEDTGELFF
NA | TRBJ1-2 | many | TRBV29-1 | TGCAGCGTTCTCAAGGGGACGTATGGCTACACCTTC | CSVLKGTYGYTF
TRBD2 | TRBJ2-1 | NA | TRBV29-1 | TGCAGCGTTGCCCCCGGACTAGCTAGCTCCGAGCAGTTCTTC | CSVAPGLASSEQFF
NA | TRBJ2-7 | few | TRBV28 | TGTGCCAGCAACGAGGGTCTCTACGAGCAGTACTTC | CASNEGLYEQYF
TRBD1 | TRBJ1-3 | NA | TRBV2 | TGTGCCAGCAATAAGGACAGGGGGAAAAACACCATATATTTT | CASNKDRGKNTIYF
TRBD2 | TRBJ2-7 | few | TRBV20-1 | TGCAGTGCTAGTGTTTCTAGCGGGAGGCTCGAGCAGTACTTC | CSASVSSGRLEQYF
NA | TRBJ1-3 | many | TRBV10-1 | TGCGCCAGCAGTGAAGTAGGGGGTCCGCCAAACACCATATATTTT | CASSEVGGPPNTIYF
NA | TRBJ2-1 | many | TRBV3-2 | TGTGCCAGCAGCCACACCGGGACTAGCGGGAGCTCCTACAATGAGCAGTTCTTC | CASSHTGTSGSSYNEQFF
NA | TRBJ1-1 | many | TRBV28 | TGTGCCAGCAGAATCTCCGGGGGGCGCAGCACTGAAGCTTTCTTT | CASRISGGRSTEAFF
NA | TRBJ2-3 | NA | TRBV7-2 | TGTGCCAGCAGCTTAGCGGCTAGGTCCACAGGGACAGATACGCAGTATTTT | CASSLAARSTGTDTQYF
NA | TRBJ2-7 | many | TRBV28 | TGTGCCAGCAGGCGAAGGGGGACCTACGAGCAGTACTTC | CASRRRGTYEQYF
TRBD1 | TRBJ2-1 | many | TRBV28 | TGTGCCACCAAAACAGGGGGTTTGACATCCAATGAGCAGTTCTTC | CATKTGGLTSNEQFF